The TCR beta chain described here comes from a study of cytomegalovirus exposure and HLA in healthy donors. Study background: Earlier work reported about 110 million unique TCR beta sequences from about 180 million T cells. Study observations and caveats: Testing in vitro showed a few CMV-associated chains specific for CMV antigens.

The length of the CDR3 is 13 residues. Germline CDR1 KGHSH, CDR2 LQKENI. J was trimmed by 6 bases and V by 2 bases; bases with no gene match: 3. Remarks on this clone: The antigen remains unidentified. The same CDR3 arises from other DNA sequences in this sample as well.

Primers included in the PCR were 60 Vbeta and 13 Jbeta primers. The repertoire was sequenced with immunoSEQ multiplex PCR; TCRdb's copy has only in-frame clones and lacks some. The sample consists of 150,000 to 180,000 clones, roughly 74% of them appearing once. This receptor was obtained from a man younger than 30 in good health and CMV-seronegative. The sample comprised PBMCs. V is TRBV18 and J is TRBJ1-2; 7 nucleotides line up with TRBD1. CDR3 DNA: TGTGCCAGCTCACCAGGCCAGGGGGATGGCTACACCTTC. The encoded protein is CASSPGQGDGYTF. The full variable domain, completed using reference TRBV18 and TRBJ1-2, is NAGVMQNPRHLVRRRGQEARLRCSPMKGHSHVYWYRQLPEEGLKFMVYLQKENIIDESGMPKERFSAEFPKEGPSILRIQQVVRGDSAAYFCASSPGQGDGYTFGSGTRLTVV.